The entry that follows covers one T cell receptor (beta chain) sequence. The sample is drawn from a study of shared clonotypes between healthy human individuals. The germline V gene has CDR1 LGHNA and CDR2 YSLEER. V dropped 1 base and J dropped 2 bases, with 9 bases sitting between them. The CDR3 consists of 14 residues. Samples underwent the assay at deep level. The assay was immunoSEQ multiplex PCR, and TCRdb's table has in-frame clones only and misses some. This sample yields about 2 million clones, of which about 95% are seen a single time; 1.2% belongs to the top ten. As defined, naive CD8 cells were CD45RO-negative and positively selected for CCR7, with terminally differentiated effector memory CD45RA+ cells excluded.

This sequence was found in a man aged 18 to 29 in good health. The chain recombines TRBV4-3 with TRBJ2-7; TRBD2 is a possible D gene (6 bases). Sequencing was performed on naive CD8+ T cells sorted from blood. The CDR3, as DNA: TGCGCCAGCAGCCAAGCGGGGGACGCCTACGAGCAGTACTTC. Translating gives CASSQAGDAYEQYF.